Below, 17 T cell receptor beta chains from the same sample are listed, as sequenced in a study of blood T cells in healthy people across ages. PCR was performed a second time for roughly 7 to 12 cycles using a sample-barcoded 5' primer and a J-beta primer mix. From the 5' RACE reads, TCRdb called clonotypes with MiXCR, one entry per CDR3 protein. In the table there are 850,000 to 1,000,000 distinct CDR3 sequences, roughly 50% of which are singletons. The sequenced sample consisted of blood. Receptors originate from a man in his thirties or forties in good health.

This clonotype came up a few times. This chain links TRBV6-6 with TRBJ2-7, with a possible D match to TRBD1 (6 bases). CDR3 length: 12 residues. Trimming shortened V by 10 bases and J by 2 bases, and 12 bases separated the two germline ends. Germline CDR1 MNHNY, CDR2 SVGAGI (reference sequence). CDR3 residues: CATTGTPYEQYF. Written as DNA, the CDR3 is TGTGCCACTACCGGGACACCCTACGAGCAGTACTTC.

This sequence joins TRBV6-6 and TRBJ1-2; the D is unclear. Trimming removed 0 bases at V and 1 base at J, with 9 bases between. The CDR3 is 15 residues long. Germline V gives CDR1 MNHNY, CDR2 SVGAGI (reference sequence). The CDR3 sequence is CASSYSRADNYGYTF. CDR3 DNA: TGTGCCAGCAGTTACTCACGGGCGGATAACTATGGCTACACCTTC.

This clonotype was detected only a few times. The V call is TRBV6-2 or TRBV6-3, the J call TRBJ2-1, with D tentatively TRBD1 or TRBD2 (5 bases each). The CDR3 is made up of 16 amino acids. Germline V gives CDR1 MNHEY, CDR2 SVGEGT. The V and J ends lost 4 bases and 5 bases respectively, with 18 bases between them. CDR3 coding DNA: TGTGCCAGCAGTTTGGGGTTTGGACTGGGGGACAATGAGCAGTTCTTC. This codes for CASSLGFGLGDNEQFF.

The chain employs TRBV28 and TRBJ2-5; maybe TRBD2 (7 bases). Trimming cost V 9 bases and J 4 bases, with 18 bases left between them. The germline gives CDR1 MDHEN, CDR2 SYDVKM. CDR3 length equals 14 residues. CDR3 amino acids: CASTWGGLGETQYF. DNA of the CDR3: TGTGCCAGTACCTGGGGGGGCCTGGGAGAGACCCAGTACTTC.

The CDR3 here is CASNGWPYGYTF. CDR3 DNA sequence: TGTGCCAGCAATGGATGGCCCTATGGCTACACCTTC. The rearrangement joins TRBV28 to TRBJ1-2, with D uncertain. Trimming took off 7 bases at V and 4 bases at J, with 10 bases between the two ends. This CDR3 contains 12 residues. CDR1 MDHEN and CDR2 SYDVKM come from the germline V gene.

The CDR3: CASSGQGSFSEQYF. CDR3 DNA sequence: TGTGCCAGCAGTGGACAGGGTAGCTTCTCCGAGCAGTACTTC. The chain couples TRBV7-2 to TRBJ2-5; 8 bases line up with TRBD1. With the DNA end fitting TRBJ2-7 better, the J assignment may be wrong. Germline CDR1 and CDR2: SGHTA and FQGNSA. This CDR3 has 14 residues.

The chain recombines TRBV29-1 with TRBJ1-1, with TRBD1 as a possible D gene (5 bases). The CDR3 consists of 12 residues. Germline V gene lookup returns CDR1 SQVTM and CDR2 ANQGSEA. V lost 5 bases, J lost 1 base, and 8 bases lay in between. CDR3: CSVQGENTEAFF. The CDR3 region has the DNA TGCAGCGTTCAGGGCGAGAACACTGAAGCTTTCTTT.

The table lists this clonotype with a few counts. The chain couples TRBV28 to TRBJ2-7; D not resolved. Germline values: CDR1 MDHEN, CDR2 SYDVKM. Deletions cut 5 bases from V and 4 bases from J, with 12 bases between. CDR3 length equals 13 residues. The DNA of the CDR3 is TGTGCCAGCAGTCCTCAAGATGCTTACGAGCAGTACTTC. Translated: CASSPQDAYEQYF.

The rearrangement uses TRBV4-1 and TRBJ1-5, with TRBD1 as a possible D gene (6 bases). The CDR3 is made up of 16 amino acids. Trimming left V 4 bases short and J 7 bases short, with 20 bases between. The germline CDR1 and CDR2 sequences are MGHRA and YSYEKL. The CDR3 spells CASSREQGNTFQPQHF. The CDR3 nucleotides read TGCGCCAGCAGCCGAGAACAGGGAAACACCTTCCAGCCCCAGCATTTT.

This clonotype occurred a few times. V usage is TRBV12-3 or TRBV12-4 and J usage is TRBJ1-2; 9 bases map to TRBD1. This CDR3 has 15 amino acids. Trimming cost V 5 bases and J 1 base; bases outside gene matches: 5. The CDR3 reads CASSLRDRDNYGYTF. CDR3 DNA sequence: TGTGCCAGCAGTCTCCGGGACAGGGATAACTATGGCTACACCTTC.

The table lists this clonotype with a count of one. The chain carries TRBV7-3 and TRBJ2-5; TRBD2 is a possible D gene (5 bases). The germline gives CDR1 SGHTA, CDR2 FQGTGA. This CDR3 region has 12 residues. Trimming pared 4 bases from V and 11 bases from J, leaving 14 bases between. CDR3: CASSSKRDEQYF. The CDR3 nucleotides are TGTGCCAGCAGCTCTAAGAGGGATGAGCAGTACTTC.

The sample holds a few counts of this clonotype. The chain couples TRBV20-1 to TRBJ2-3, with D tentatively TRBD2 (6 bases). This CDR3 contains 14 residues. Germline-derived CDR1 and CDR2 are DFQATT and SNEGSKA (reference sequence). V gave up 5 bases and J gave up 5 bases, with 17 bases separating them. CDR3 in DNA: TGCAGTGCTGCTCGGGGGTCCGGGAAAGATACGCAGTATTTT. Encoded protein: CSAARGSGKDTQYF.

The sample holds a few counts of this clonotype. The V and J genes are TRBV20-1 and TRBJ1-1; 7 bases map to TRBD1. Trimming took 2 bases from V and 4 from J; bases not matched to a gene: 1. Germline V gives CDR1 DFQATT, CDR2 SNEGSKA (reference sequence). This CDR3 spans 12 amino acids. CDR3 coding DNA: TGCAGTGCTAGACAGGGGGGCACTGAAGCTTTCTTT. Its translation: CSARQGGTEAFF.

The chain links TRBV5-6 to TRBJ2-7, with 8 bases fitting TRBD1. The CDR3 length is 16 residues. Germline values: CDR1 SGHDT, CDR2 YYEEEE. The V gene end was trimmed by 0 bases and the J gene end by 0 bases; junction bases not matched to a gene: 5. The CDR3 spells CASSLDQGASSYEQYF. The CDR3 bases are TGTGCCAGCAGCTTGGATCAGGGGGCCAGCTCCTACGAGCAGTACTTC.

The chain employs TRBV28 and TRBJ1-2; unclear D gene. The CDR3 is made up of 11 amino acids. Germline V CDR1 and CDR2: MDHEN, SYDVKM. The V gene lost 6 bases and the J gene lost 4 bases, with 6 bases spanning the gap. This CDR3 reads CASRQTYGYTF. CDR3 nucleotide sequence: TGTGCCAGCAGGCAAACCTATGGCTACACCTTC.

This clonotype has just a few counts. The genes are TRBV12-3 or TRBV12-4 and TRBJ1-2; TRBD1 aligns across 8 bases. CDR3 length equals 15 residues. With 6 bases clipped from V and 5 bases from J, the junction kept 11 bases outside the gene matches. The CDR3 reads CASSNRTGRAYGYTF. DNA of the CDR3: TGTGCCAGCAGCAATAGGACAGGGAGGGCTTATGGCTACACCTTC.

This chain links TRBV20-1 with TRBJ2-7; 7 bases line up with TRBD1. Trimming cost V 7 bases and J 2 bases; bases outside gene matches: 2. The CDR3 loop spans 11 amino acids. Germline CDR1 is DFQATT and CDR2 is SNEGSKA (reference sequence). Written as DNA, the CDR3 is TGCAGTGGGACAGGTACCTACGAGCAGTACTTC. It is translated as CSGTGTYEQYF.